Presented here are 7 T cell receptor beta chains from one specimen sequenced in a study of tumor-infiltrating lymphocytes in primary liver carcinoma. Germline DNA was also extracted, and blood RNA derived from unsorted whole blood. Starting from about 0.5 ug of total RNA, TCR beta cDNA was produced with a primer in the constant region. Three rounds of nested multiplex PCR with slightly modified ARM-PCR produced TCR beta libraries. PCR rounds one and two used TRBV1-TRBV30 forward primers with a C-beta reverse primer for roughly 9 cycles each. TCRdb independently ran MiXCR on the multiplex PCR reads; one entry per CDR3 protein. Altogether about 200,000 distinct CDR3 sequences are present, less than 75% being singletons, with the ten largest covering under 7.5%. Sequenced input: peripheral blood. All receptors derive from a woman aged 55-70 years with primary liver carcinoma and hepatitis B virus infection.

About this clonotype: One end of the junction varies from germline; a read error may be responsible. The V gene is TRBV11-2, the J gene TRBJ2-7; 7 bases match TRBD1. In germline, CDR1 is SGHAT, CDR2 FQNNGV. The CDR3 consists of 14 residues. CDR3 sequence (DNA): TGTACCAGCAGCCCCAGGGGGAGAGCGTACGAGCAGTACTTC. Residues: CTSSPRGRAYEQYF.

This clonotype came up once. This may stem from a read error, because a much larger clone lies one nucleotide away. This likely comes from a read error, as the CDR3 has no conserved phenylalanine or tryptophan at its end. V and J are TRBV10-3 and TRBJ1-5, with TRBD1 matching over 7 bases. The CDR3 consists of 15 residues. Per germline, CDR1 ENHRY and CDR2 SYGVKD. The junction had 15 bases not matched to a gene; V was cut back by 10 bases and J by 6 bases. The CDR3 nucleotides are TGTGCCACCACAACCTCAGGGGGAGGCACTCAGCCCCAGCATTTA. Translated: CATTTSGGGTQPQHL.

On this clonotype itself: As the CDR3 is not closed by the conserved phenylalanine or tryptophan, this likely results from a read error. This chain links TRBV11-2 with TRBJ2-7; maybe TRBD2 (5 bases). There are 14 residues in the CDR3. V lost 3 bases to trimming and J lost 4 bases, with 13 bases between them. Germline V gives CDR1 SGHAT, CDR2 FQNNGV. The CDR3 sequence: CASSFVGASYEQYS. The CDR3, as DNA: TGTGCCAGCAGCTTTGTGGGAGCTAGTTACGAGCAGTACTCC.

As regards this clonotype: This may arise from a read error, as a much more abundant clone is one base away. The gene calls are TRBV10-3 and TRBJ2-1; D is perhaps TRBD1 or TRBD2 (5 bases each). Deletions cut 11 bases from V and 7 bases from J, with 15 bases between. The CDR3 length is 12 residues. The germline gives CDR1 ENHRY, CDR2 SYGVKD. The CDR3, as DNA: TGTGCCGTCCGGGGCGTAGCAAATGAGCAGTTCTTC. It translates to CAVRGVANEQFF.

As to this clonotype: A much larger clone is a single base away; this may be a read error. CDR3 DNA sequence: TGTGCCAGCAGCCAGGCCCAGGAAATGGGAGGCTACACCTTC. This translates into CASSQAQEMGGYTF. The chain couples TRBV14 to TRBJ1-2, with D hard to call. This CDR3 contains 14 residues. Trimming stripped 3 bases from V and 8 bases from J, with 16 bases between. In germline, CDR1 is SGHDN, CDR2 FVKESK.

About this clonotype: One end of the junction does not line up with germline, which may come from a read error. The chain recombines TRBV11-1 with TRBJ2-3; 11 positions match TRBD2. The CDR3 loop spans 19 amino acids. The V gene's germline CDR1 is SGHAT and CDR2 FQDESV (reference sequence). The CDR3 spells CASSLRVPTSGRVTDTQYF. In DNA form, the CDR3 reads TGCGCTAGCAGCTTAAGGGTCCCTACTAGCGGGAGAGTGACAGATACGCAGTATTTT.

This chain joins TRBV30 and TRBJ2-1; TRBD2 is a possible D gene (6 bases). The CDR3 consists of 13 residues. Trimming cost V 3 bases and J 3 bases, with 9 bases left between them. From germline, CDR1 is GTSNPN and CDR2 SVGIG (reference sequence). This CDR3 reads CAWSRAGYNEQFF. For the CDR3, the DNA is TGTGCCTGGAGCCGAGCGGGCTACAATGAGCAGTTCTTC.